This T cell receptor beta chain was obtained from a study of blood T cell repertoires in COVID-19. Study overall: Sites in the United States, Italy and Spain provided acute and convalescent COVID-19 samples.

Data came from immunoSEQ multiplex PCR; TCRdb stores just in-frame clones and leaves some out. The table shows about 240,000 clones, with around nine tenths occurring only once. There are 15 residues in the CDR3. Deletions cut 1 base from V and 0 bases from J, with 9 bases between. Germline V CDR1 and CDR2: SGHNT, YYREEE (reference sequence). Sequencing input: peripheral blood. This rearrangement joins TRBV5-4 to TRBJ2-3; D unclear. The receptor comes from a woman aged 70-85 years with active or convalescent COVID-19. CDR3 amino acids: CASSLFRSSTDTQYF. CDR3 nucleotide sequence: TGTGCCAGCAGCTTGTTCCGTTCTAGCACAGATACGCAGTATTTT.